This TCR beta chain was documented in a study of T-cell reconstitution after alpha-beta-depleted transplantation in children. V lost 5 bases and J 4 bases, leaving 13 bases between the germline ends. Germline V gives CDR1 SGHVS, CDR2 FNYEAQ. This CDR3 has 14 residues. Molecular barcoding with unique molecular identifiers was used for the TCRbeta library. TCRdb fed the PCR reads into MiXCR, producing one record per CDR3 protein. The sample has around 680,000 distinct CDR3 sequences; roughly 15% are singletons. This clonotype has more than one count but fewer than ten. V is TRBV7-6 and J is TRBJ2-3, with a tentative D call TRBD2 (6 bases). The TCR was taken from a human donor who donated a stem cell graft to a child with acute myeloid leukemia. The starting material was PBMCs from the stem cell graft donor, obtained from the stem cell graft. CDR3 loop: CASSPLGGADTQYF. CDR3 bases: TGTGCCAGCAGCCCACTCGGGGGAGCAGATACGCAGTATTTT.